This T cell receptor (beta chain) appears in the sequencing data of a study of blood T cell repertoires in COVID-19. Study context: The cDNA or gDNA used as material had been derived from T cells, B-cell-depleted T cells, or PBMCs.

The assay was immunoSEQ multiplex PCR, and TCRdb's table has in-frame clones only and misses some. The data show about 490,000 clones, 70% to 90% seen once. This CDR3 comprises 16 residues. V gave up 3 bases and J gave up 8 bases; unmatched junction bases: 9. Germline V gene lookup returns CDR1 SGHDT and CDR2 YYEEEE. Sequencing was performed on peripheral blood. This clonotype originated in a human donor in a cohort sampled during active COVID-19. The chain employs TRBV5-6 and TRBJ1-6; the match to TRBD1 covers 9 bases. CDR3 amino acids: CASSSGTGFRDSPLHF. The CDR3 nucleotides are TGTGCCAGCAGCTCCGGGACAGGGTTCCGGGATTCACCCCTCCACTTT.